Following are 27 T cell receptor beta chains from one sample sequenced in a study of T cell responses to AZD1222 COVID-19 vaccine (dated by TCRdb to the early 2020s). The receptor library was made with the immunoSEQ multiplex PCR assay. Here the immuneACCESS table is served through TCRdb, limited to in-frame sequences with V and J called. Missing clones are a known gap in these copies; in checked studies unresolved V genes cover under half, and the rest lacks a known reason. In all, the sample holds about 54,000 clones, and roughly 90% of those were seen once. Approximately 15% of the sample lies in the top ten. In the paper's terms, the time point label means: about 28 days (+/-7) after the second vaccine dose. This sample comprised peripheral blood, obtained 28 days after the second AZD1222 dose. Source of these receptors: an adult who received the AZD1222 COVID-19 vaccine.

As to this clone: The junction departs from germline at one end; a sequencing error may be responsible. The J gene is TRBJ1-1, the V gene TRBV11-2, with D perhaps TRBD1 (5 bases). Germline assignment: CDR1 SGHAT and CDR2 FQNNGV. The CDR3 covers 14 residues. CDR3 DNA: TGTGCCAGCAGCTTGGGCACGGGGGGGACTGAAGTTTTCTTT. This sequence encodes CASSLGTGGTEVFF. Full variable domain (outside the CDR3, taken from reference TRBV11-2 and TRBJ1-1): EAGVAQSPRYKIIEKRQSVAFWCNPISGHATLYWYQQILGQGPKLLIQFQNNGVVDDSQLPKDRFSAERLKGVDSTLKIQPAKLEDSAVYLCASSLGTGGTEVFFGQGTRLTVV.

The chain links TRBV7-2 to TRBJ2-5; TRBD2 aligns across 9 bases. Germline values: CDR1 SGHTA, CDR2 FQGNSA. Trimming took 1 base from V and 4 from J; bases not matched to a gene: 7. This CDR3 is 16 amino acids long. In nucleotides, the CDR3 is TGTGCCAGCAGCTTAGGCGGGAGGGCATCGGGAGAGACCCAGTACTTC. Protein product: CASSLGGRASGETQYF.

The chain joins TRBV7-2 to TRBJ2-1, with TRBD2 matching 8 bases. Trimming cost V 3 bases and J 7 bases; bases outside gene matches: 5. The CDR3 sequence is 14 residues long. Germline CDR1 and CDR2: SGHTA and FQGNSA. Here the CDR3 DNA reads TGTGCCAGCAGCTTCACTAGCGGATCGAATGAGCAGTTCTTC. Translating gives CASSFTSGSNEQFF.

The chain employs TRBV5-8 and TRBJ1-3, with D maybe TRBD1 (5 bases). V was clipped by 0 bases and J by 4 bases, with 14 bases between them. Germline V CDR1 and CDR2: SGHTS, YDEGEE. The CDR3 is 16 amino acids. The CDR3 region has the DNA TGTGCCAGCAGCTTGGGAGGGGAGATCCGAGGAAACACCATATATTTT. Translated, it gives CASSLGGEIRGNTIYF.

The rearrangement links TRBV5-1 to TRBJ2-2; TRBD1 matches 10 bases. This CDR3 spans 16 amino acids. V dropped 3 bases and J dropped 5; count of bases not matched to a gene: 7. Looked up from germline, CDR1 is SGHRS and CDR2 is YFSETQ. CDR3 DNA sequence: TGCGCCAGCAGCTCCCCCTGGGGACAGGGGACCGGGGAGCTGTTTTTT. Protein sequence: CASSSPWGQGTGELFF.

The J gene is TRBJ1-2, the V gene TRBV11-3; 8 bases are shared with TRBD1. The germline V gene has CDR1 SGHNT and CDR2 YENEEA. Losses at the gene ends were 5 bases for V and 4 bases for J; bases not matched to a gene: 6. The CDR3 extends over 14 amino acids. As DNA, the CDR3 is TGTGCCAGCAGCCTAGCACAGGGGGGCTATGGCTACACCTTC. The encoded protein is CASSLAQGGYGYTF.

This clone ranks as medium-sized. The chain employs TRBV5-5 and TRBJ1-1, with D unclear. Trimming took 0 bases from V and 3 from J, leaving 9 bases between them. The CDR3 sequence is 14 residues long. Germline loops: CDR1 SGHKS, CDR2 YYEKEE (reference sequence). CDR3 region: CASSLGGDHTEAFF. As DNA, the CDR3 is TGTGCCAGCAGCTTGGGGGGAGATCACACTGAAGCTTTCTTT. The full variable domain, with the rest looked up from reference TRBV5-5 and TRBJ1-1, is DAGVTQSPTHLIKTRGQQVTLRCSPISGHKSVSWYQQVLGQGPQFIFQYYEKEERGRGNFPDRFSARQFPNYSSELNVNALLLGDSALYLCASSLGGDHTEAFFGQGTRLTVV.

The chain links TRBV4-2 to TRBJ2-7; 9 bases map to TRBD2. CDR1 is LGHNA and CDR2 is YNFKEQ in the germline V gene. With 1 base clipped from V and 0 bases from J, the junction kept 4 bases outside the gene matches. This CDR3 is built from 16 residues. The DNA of the CDR3 is TGTGCCAGCAGCCAAGTTGCTAGCGGGGCCTCCTACGAGCAGTACTTC. It encodes CASSQVASGASYEQYF.

The gene calls are TRBV2 and TRBJ2-1, with D tentatively TRBD1 or TRBD2 (5 bases each). The V gene lost 9 bases and the J gene lost 4 bases, with 16 bases spanning the gap. The CDR3 is 14 residues long. Per germline, CDR1 SNHLY and CDR2 FYNNEI. The CDR3 reads CASGLRKGYNEQFF. The CDR3 DNA sequence: TGTGCCAGTGGACTCCGCAAGGGGTACAATGAGCAGTTCTTC.

The J gene is TRBJ2-5, the V gene TRBV15, with TRBD2 matching 10 bases. Looked up from germline, CDR1 is LNHNV and CDR2 is YYDKDF (reference sequence). With V trimmed by 1 base and J by 3 bases, 5 bases remained unmatched. CDR3 length: 16 residues. The CDR3 bases are TGTGCCACCAGCAGAGGGGGAGCGGGAGGGAAAGAGACCCAGTACTTC. Encoded protein: CATSRGGAGGKETQYF. Full variable domain (outside the CDR3, taken from reference TRBV15 and TRBJ2-5): DAMVIQNPRYQVTQFGKPVTLSCSQTLNHNVMYWYQQKSSQAPKLLFHYYDKDFNNEADTPDNFQSRRPNTSFCFLDIRSPGLGDTAMYLCATSRGGAGGKETQYFGPGTRLLVL.

The rearrangement uses TRBV28 and TRBJ2-7; D possibly corresponds to TRBD2 (7 bases). Germline CDR1 and CDR2: MDHEN and SYDVKM. V lost 3 bases and J 2 bases, leaving 14 bases between the germline ends. This CDR3 contains 15 residues. CDR3 sequence (DNA): TGTGCCAGCAGTTTGGGGGGGCGAGACGCCTACGAGCAGTACTTC. Protein sequence: CASSLGGRDAYEQYF. Full variable domain (missing parts from reference TRBV28 and TRBJ2-7): DVKVTQSSRYLVKRTGEKVFLECVQDMDHENMFWYRQDPGLGLRLIYFSYDVKMKEKGDIPEGYSVSREKKERFSLILESASTNQTSMYLCASSLGGRDAYEQYFGPGTRLTVT.

The V and J genes are TRBV2 and TRBJ1-6; D remains unclear. Per germline, CDR1 SNHLY and CDR2 FYNNEI. Trimming pared 4 bases from V and 5 bases from J, leaving 6 bases between. The CDR3 is 13 residues long. CDR3 nucleotides: TGTGCCAGCAGTGTCGACAATAATTCACCCCTCCACTTT. Protein product: CASSVDNNSPLHF.

The rearrangement links TRBV14 to TRBJ2-1; 9 nucleotides align to TRBD2. Germline V CDR1 and CDR2: SGHDN, FVKESK. Trimming took 0 bases from V and 6 from J; bases not matched to a gene: 6. The CDR3 runs to 16 residues. The CDR3 reads CASSQEDSGRINEQFF. CDR3 nucleotide sequence: TGTGCCAGCAGCCAAGAAGATAGCGGGAGAATCAATGAGCAGTTCTTC.

This chain uses TRBV6-5 with TRBJ2-3; D is unresolved. The CDR3 is 13 amino acids. Per the germline V gene, CDR1 is MNHEY and CDR2 is SVGAGI. Trimming left V 6 bases short and J 2 bases short, with 9 bases between. The CDR3 sequence is CASSRYDTDTQYF. In nucleotides, the CDR3 is TGTGCCAGCAGCCGCTATGACACAGATACGCAGTATTTT.

The genes are TRBV10-3 and TRBJ2-7; 9 bases fit TRBD1. The CDR3 spans 14 residues. Germline-derived CDR1 and CDR2 are ENHRY and SYGVKD. Trimming took 4 bases from V and 3 from J; bases not matched to a gene: 4. CDR3 bases: TGTGCCATCAGTGGAACAGGGGGCAACTACGAGCAGTACTTC. Its protein is CAISGTGGNYEQYF.

The DNA for the CDR3 is TGCGCCAGCAGCCCCCTCTTAGCGGGAGGCTACGAGCAGTACTTC. Residues: CASSPLLAGGYEQYF. The chain combines TRBV4-1 with TRBJ2-7; 10 nucleotides match TRBD2. With V trimmed by 4 bases and J by 3 bases, 6 bases remained unmatched. The CDR3 length is 15 residues. Per the germline V gene, CDR1 is MGHRA and CDR2 is YSYEKL.

The chain carries TRBV3-1 (or the pseudogene TRBV3-2) and TRBJ1-2, with D perhaps matching TRBD1 (5 bases). Trimming stripped 4 bases from V and 8 bases from J, with 17 bases between. This CDR3 has 14 residues. From germline, CDR1 is LGHDT and CDR2 YNNKEL (reference sequence). Written as DNA, the CDR3 is TGTGCCAGCAGCCTAACAACAGGATACGGAGGCTACACCTTC. Its translation is CASSLTTGYGGYTF.

This chain uses TRBV6-5 with TRBJ2-3; TRBD1 aligns across 9 bases. From germline, CDR1 is MNHEY and CDR2 SVGAGI. With 5 bases clipped from V and 5 bases from J, the junction kept 8 bases outside the gene matches. The length of the CDR3 is 15 residues. This chain's CDR3 is CASSPQGAHVDTQYF. Written as DNA, the CDR3 is TGTGCCAGCAGTCCACAGGGGGCGCATGTAGATACGCAGTATTTT.

J is TRBJ1-2 and V is TRBV3-1 (or the pseudogene TRBV3-2); D is unclear. Trimming took 1 base from V and 5 from J, leaving 14 bases between them. The CDR3 sequence is 15 residues long. Per the germline V gene, CDR1 is LGHDT and CDR2 is YNNKEL (reference sequence). CDR3 DNA sequence: TGTGCCAGCAGCCAAGGGAATGGGTTTTGGTATGGCTACACCTTC. Translated: CASSQGNGFWYGYTF.

V usage is TRBV6-2 or TRBV6-3 and J usage is TRBJ2-1, with 9 bases lining up with TRBD2. The CDR3 has 16 residues. Germline-derived CDR1 and CDR2 are MNHEY and SVGEGT. V shed 0 bases, J shed 7 bases, and the junction held 7 bases outside the gene matches. The CDR3 loop is CASSYSTLAGSNEQFF. CDR3 bases: TGTGCCAGCAGTTACTCGACCCTAGCGGGATCGAATGAGCAGTTCTTC.

This sequence joins TRBV5-8 and TRBJ2-3; TRBD1 matches 8 bases. The germline V gene encodes CDR1 SGHTS and CDR2 YDEGEE. CDR3 size: 15 residues. Trimming at V came to 3 bases and at J to 2 bases, leaving 5 bases not matched to a gene. CDR3 region: CASSSTGGNTDTQYF. The CDR3 bases are TGTGCCAGCAGCTCCACAGGGGGGAACACAGATACGCAGTATTTT.

This chain uses TRBV5-8 with TRBJ1-2; D not resolved. The V end was cut by 0 bases, the J end by 8 bases, with 14 bases between. CDR3 length equals 14 residues. The germline gives CDR1 SGHTS, CDR2 YDEGEE. The CDR3 DNA sequence: TGTGCCAGCAGCTTGGCCGTCGGAATTGAGGGCTACACCTTC. Amino acids: CASSLAVGIEGYTF.

The gene calls are TRBV10-3 and TRBJ1-6; D unresolved. CDR3 length: 14 amino acids. Germline-derived CDR1 and CDR2 are ENHRY and SYGVKD. V lost 2 bases and J 10 bases, leaving 12 bases between the germline ends. This chain's CDR3 is CAISERSQGSPLHF. CDR3 DNA: TGTGCCATCAGTGAGCGTTCCCAAGGGTCACCCCTCCACTTT.

The J gene is TRBJ1-1, the V gene TRBV12-3 or TRBV12-4, with D possibly being TRBD1 (6 bases). The CDR3 is 13 amino acids. The ends were cut back, 4 bases at V and 4 bases at J, with 10 bases in the middle. The CDR3 DNA follows: TGTGCCAGCAGTTGGGAACAGGGCACTGAAGCTTTCTTT. Residues: CASSWEQGTEAFF.

The rearrangement links TRBV19 to TRBJ1-2; D call uncertain. There are 14 residues in the CDR3. Germline CDR1 is LNHDA and CDR2 is SQIVND (reference sequence). The V and J ends lost 3 bases and 3 bases respectively, with 11 bases between them. CDR3 protein: CASSIFPQDYGYTF. The CDR3, as DNA: TGTGCCAGTAGTATTTTTCCCCAGGACTATGGCTACACCTTC.

The chain combines TRBV30 with TRBJ1-1, with unresolved D. The V end was cut by 3 bases, the J end by 5 bases, with 7 bases between. The CDR3 sequence is 11 residues long. CDR1 is GTSNPN and CDR2 is SVGIG in the germline V gene (reference sequence). CDR3: CAWSPGTEAFF. CDR3 in DNA: TGTGCCTGGAGCCCTGGGACTGAAGCTTTCTTT.

This CDR3 reads CASSSYSGRIGNEQFF. In DNA, the CDR3 is TGTGCCAGCAGCTCCTATAGCGGGAGGATTGGAAATGAGCAGTTCTTC. The chain recombines TRBV7-2 with TRBJ2-1, with TRBD2 matching over 10 bases. V trimming: 4 bases; J trimming: 7 bases; junction bases outside the gene matches: 10. Per germline, CDR1 SGHTA and CDR2 FQGNSA. The CDR3 is 16 residues long.